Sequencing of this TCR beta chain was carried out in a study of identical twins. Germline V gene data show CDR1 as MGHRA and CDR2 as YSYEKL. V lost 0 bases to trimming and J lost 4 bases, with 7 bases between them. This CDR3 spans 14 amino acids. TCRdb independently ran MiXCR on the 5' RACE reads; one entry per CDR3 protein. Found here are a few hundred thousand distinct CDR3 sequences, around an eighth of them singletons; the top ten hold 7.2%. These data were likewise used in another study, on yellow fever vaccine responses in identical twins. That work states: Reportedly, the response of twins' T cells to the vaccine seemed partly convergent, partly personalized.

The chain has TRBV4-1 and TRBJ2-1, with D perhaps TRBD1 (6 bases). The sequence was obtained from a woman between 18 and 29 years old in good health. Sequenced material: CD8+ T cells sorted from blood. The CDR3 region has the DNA TGCGCCAGCAGCCAAGAGGACAGATACAATGAGCAGTTCTTC. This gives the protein CASSQEDRYNEQFF.